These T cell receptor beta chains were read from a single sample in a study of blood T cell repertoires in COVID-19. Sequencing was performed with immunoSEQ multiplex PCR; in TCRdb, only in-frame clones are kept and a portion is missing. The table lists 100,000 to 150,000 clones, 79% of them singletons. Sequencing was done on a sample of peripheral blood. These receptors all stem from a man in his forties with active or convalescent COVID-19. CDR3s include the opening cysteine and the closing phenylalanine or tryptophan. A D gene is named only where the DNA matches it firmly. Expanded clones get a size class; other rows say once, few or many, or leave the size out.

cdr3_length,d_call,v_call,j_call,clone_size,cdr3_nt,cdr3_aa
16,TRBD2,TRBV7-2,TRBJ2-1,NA,TGTGCCAGCAGCTTAGGACTAGCGGGGGGGCAGCTTGAGCAGTTCTTC,CASSLGLAGGQLEQFF
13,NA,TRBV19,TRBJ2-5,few,TGTGCCAGTACGATCGGCCGGGGAGAGACCCAGTACTTC,CASTIGRGETQYF
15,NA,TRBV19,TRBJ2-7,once,TGTGCCAGTAGTATAGCGGGAGCACCTTCCTACGAGCAGTACTTC,CASSIAGAPSYEQYF
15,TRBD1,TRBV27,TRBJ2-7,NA,TGTGCCAGCACCCTCGAACCGACAGGGGGCTACGAGCAGTACTTC,CASTLEPTGGYEQYF
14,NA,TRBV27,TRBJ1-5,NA,TGTGCCAGCAGTTTAGGAGGGGCTAATCAGCCCCAGCATTTT,CASSLGGANQPQHF
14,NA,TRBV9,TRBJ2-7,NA,TGTGCCAGTAGCCAGGCTCTGACGTCCTACGAGCAGTACTTC,CASSQALTSYEQYF
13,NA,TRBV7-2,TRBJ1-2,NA,TGTGCCAGCAGCTTAGAAGTGAACTATGGCTACACCTTT,CASSLEVNYGYTF
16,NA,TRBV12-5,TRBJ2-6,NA,TGTGCTAGCTCCCCCGGGGGAAATAGTGGGGCCAACGTCCTGACTTTC,CASSPGGNSGANVLTF
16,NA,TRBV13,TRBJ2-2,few,TGTGCCAGCAGCCTTCGCCGGGTCCTAAGTCCCGGGGAGCTGTTTTTT,CASSLRRVLSPGELFF
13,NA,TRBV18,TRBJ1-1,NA,TGTGCCAGCTCACCCGGCGGAGACACTGAAGCTTTCTTT,CASSPGGDTEAFF
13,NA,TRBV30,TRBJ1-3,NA,TGTGCCTGGAGTATAGGGGCTGGAAACACCATATATTTT,CAWSIGAGNTIYF
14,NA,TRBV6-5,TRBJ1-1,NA,TGTGCCAGCTACCTCGGGGGGCTGAACACTGAAGCTTTCTTT,CASYLGGLNTEAFF
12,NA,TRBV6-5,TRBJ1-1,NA,TGTGCCGTTAACGAGAGGGGGACTGAAGCTTTCTTT,CAVNERGTEAFF
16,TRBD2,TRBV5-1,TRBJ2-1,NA,TGCGCCAGCAGCTTGGGTGGCGGGGGGCTATACAATGAGCAGTTCTTC,CASSLGGGGLYNEQFF
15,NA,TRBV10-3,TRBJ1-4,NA,TGTGCCATCAGTTCCCCTAACCTAGGTGGGGAAAAACTGTTTTTT,CAISSPNLGGEKLFF
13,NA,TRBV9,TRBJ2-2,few,TGTGCCAGCAGCGTAATGAGCACCGGGGAGCTGTTTTTT,CASSVMSTGELFF
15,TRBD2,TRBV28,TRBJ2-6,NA,TGTGCCAGCCGATGGGAGGGGTCTGGGGCCAACGTCCTGACTTTC,CASRWEGSGANVLTF
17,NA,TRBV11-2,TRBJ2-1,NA,TGTGCCAGCAGCTTAGGTAGGGGGTCGAGCTCCTACAATGAGCAGTTCTTC,CASSLGRGSSSYNEQFF
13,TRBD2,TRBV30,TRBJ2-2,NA,TGTGCCTCCCAGCGGGAGAACACCGGGGAGCTGTTTTTT,CASQRENTGELFF
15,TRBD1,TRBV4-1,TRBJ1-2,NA,TGCGCCAGCAGCCAACGAGACAGGGGTTATTATGGCTACACCTTC,CASSQRDRGYYGYTF
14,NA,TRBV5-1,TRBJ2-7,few,TGCGCCAGCATCCTAACTTGGGGAGACTACGAGCAGTACTTC,CASILTWGDYEQYF
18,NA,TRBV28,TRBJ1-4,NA,TGTGCCAGCAGTTTATCAACCGGGTACTTTGCAACTAATGAAAAACTGTTTTTT,CASSLSTGYFATNEKLFF
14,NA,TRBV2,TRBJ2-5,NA,TGTGCCAGCATTGGACTCGACTTTAAAGAGACCCAGTACTTC,CASIGLDFKETQYF
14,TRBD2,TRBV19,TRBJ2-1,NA,TGTGCCAGTAGTGGGGGGGAGGCTGCCAATGAGCAGTTCTTC,CASSGGEAANEQFF
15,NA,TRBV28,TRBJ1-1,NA,TGTGCCAGCAGTTCAATAGGGGGGGGAGGCACTGAAGCTTTCTTT,CASSSIGGGGTEAFF
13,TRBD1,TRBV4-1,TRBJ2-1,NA,TGCGCCAGCAGCCGAGACAGGGATAATGAGCAGTTCTTC,CASSRDRDNEQFF
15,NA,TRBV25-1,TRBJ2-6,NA,TGTGCCAGCAGTGAATACGGGGCTGGGGCCAACGTCCTGACTTTC,CASSEYGAGANVLTF
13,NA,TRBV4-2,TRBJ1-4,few,TGTGCCAGCAGTCCTAGGACTGCTGAAAAACTGTTTTTT,CASSPRTAEKLFF